These 30 T cell receptor beta chains share one sample of origin, sequenced in a study of CD4+ T cells in melanoma. Repertoires were generated with immunoSEQ multiplex PCR, while TCRdb's copy carries only in-frame clones and drops some. The table shows 18,000 or so clones, with more than 65% occurring only once. The specimen was cells from a culture (not recorded whether cultured in vitro). These receptors all come from a human donor with melanoma.

The chain is built from TRBV11-1 and TRBJ1-2, with no clear D. CDR1 is SGHAT, CDR2 FQDESV, per germline (reference sequence). V dropped 2 bases and J dropped 7 bases, with 11 bases sitting between them. The CDR3 covers 13 residues. CDR3 DNA: TGTGCCAGCAGCTTATCCTACACTGGTGGCTACACCTTC. Protein product: CASSLSYTGGYTF.

The V gene is TRBV5-4, the J gene TRBJ1-3; no firm D call. The CDR3 covers 13 residues. The germline V and J ends were trimmed by 5 bases and 2 bases, with 8 bases remaining between them. The germline gives CDR1 SGHNT, CDR2 YYREEE (reference sequence). CDR3 in amino acids: CASSVRPGNTIYF. In nucleotides, the CDR3 is TGTGCCAGCAGTGTCAGGCCTGGAAACACCATATATTTT.

V is TRBV19 and J is TRBJ2-1; TRBD2 might be the D (5 bases). The CDR3 has 14 residues. Germline values: CDR1 LNHDA, CDR2 SQIVND (reference sequence). Trimming took 7 bases from V and 0 from J, leaving 10 bases between them. The CDR3 here is CASKVGSSYNEQFF. In nucleotides, the CDR3 is TGTGCCAGTAAAGTTGGGAGCTCCTACAATGAGCAGTTCTTC.

This clone is large in the sample. The chain has TRBV5-6 and TRBJ2-7; D ambiguous. Per germline, CDR1 SGHDT and CDR2 YYEEEE. V was trimmed by 4 bases and J by 0 bases, leaving 8 bases between them. The CDR3 runs 13 residues. CDR3 DNA: TGTGCCAGCAGCCCCTTCAGCTCCTACGAGCAGTACTTC. It yields the protein CASSPFSSYEQYF.

The chain links TRBV4-1 to TRBJ2-7; D may match TRBD1 or TRBD2 (5 bases each). The CDR3 covers 16 residues. Germline V gene data show CDR1 as MGHRA and CDR2 as YSYEKL. With 2 bases removed from V and 0 bases from J, the gap between germline ends came to 14 bases. CDR3 amino acids: CASSQTGTLSSYEQYF. In DNA, the CDR3 is TGCGCCAGCAGCCAAACCGGGACCCTTAGCTCCTACGAGCAGTACTTC.

J is TRBJ2-5 and V is TRBV5-1; no clear D gene. Trimming took off 0 bases at V and 5 bases at J, with 11 bases between the two ends. Germline lookup yields CDR1 SGHRS and CDR2 YFSETQ. The CDR3 has 14 residues. CDR3 DNA sequence: TGCGCCAGCAGCTTGGACGGGTTACGCGAGACCCAGTACTTC. Translation gives CASSLDGLRETQYF.

This chain links TRBV5-6 with TRBJ2-5, with D perhaps TRBD2 (5 bases). Deletions cut 0 bases from V and 4 bases from J, with 10 bases between. The length of the CDR3 is 14 residues. Germline V gives CDR1 SGHDT, CDR2 YYEEEE. In DNA, the CDR3 is TGTGCCAGCAGCTTGGTTAGCGCCAGAGAGACCCAGTACTTC. This codes for CASSLVSARETQYF.

The V gene is TRBV5-1, the J gene TRBJ2-1; tentative D call: TRBD1 (5 bases). Germline lookup yields CDR1 SGHRS and CDR2 YFSETQ. The CDR3 length is 15 residues. The V end was cut by 0 bases, the J end by 4 bases, with 11 bases between. The CDR3 region is CASSLEQARYNEQFF. The CDR3 nucleotides are TGCGCCAGCAGCTTGGAACAGGCGCGTTACAATGAGCAGTTCTTC.

This chain connects TRBV10-3 to TRBJ1-3, with D uncertain. Germline loops: CDR1 ENHRY, CDR2 SYGVKD. The CDR3 runs 13 residues. V lost 6 bases and J lost 4, with 10 bases in between. The CDR3 DNA reads TGTGCCATCAGCCGAATGGACGGAAACACCATATATTTT. The encoded protein is CAISRMDGNTIYF.

This clone has a single count. The V call is TRBV15, the J call TRBJ2-3, with TRBD2 matching over 16 bases. Germline V lookup: CDR1 LNHNV, CDR2 YYDKDF (reference sequence). The length of the CDR3 is 17 residues. The V gene end was trimmed by 6 bases and the J gene end by 3 bases; junction bases not matched to a gene: 6. CDR3 loop: CATSEGLAGGLTDTQYF. CDR3 sequence (DNA): TGTGCCACCAGTGAGGGACTAGCGGGGGGGCTTACAGATACGCAGTATTTT.

This clone was counted a single time. The gene calls are TRBV18 and TRBJ1-2; D not resolved. CDR1 and CDR2 from the germline V gene are KGHSH and LQKENI. This CDR3 is built from 12 residues. The V end lost 3 bases, the J end lost 1 base, and 3 bases lay between the germline ends. The CDR3 reads CASSPLNYGYTF. CDR3 nucleotides: TGTGCCAGCTCACCCCTTAACTATGGCTACACCTTC.

The chain uses TRBV11-2 and TRBJ1-1, with a tentative D call TRBD1 (6 bases). This CDR3 spans 14 amino acids. V gave up 0 bases and J gave up 5 bases, with 10 bases separating them. Germline lookup yields CDR1 SGHAT and CDR2 FQNNGV. DNA of the CDR3: TGTGCCAGCAGCTTAGAAAGGGGGGGGACTGAAGCTTTCTTT. Translating it yields CASSLERGGTEAFF.

V is TRBV7-2 and J is TRBJ2-2; weak D call: TRBD2 (5 bases). Germline V gives CDR1 SGHTA, CDR2 FQGNSA. The V end lost 1 base, the J end lost 4 bases, and 7 bases lay between the germline ends. This CDR3 has 14 amino acids. The CDR3 sequence is CASSLERVTGELFF. CDR3 bases: TGTGCCAGCAGCTTAGAGAGGGTCACCGGGGAGCTGTTTTTT.

This chain connects TRBV7-2 to TRBJ2-7; 13 bases map to TRBD2. Germline loops: CDR1 SGHTA, CDR2 FQGNSA. Trimming at V came to 1 base and at J to 9 bases, leaving 9 bases not matched to a gene. The CDR3 is 16 amino acids. CDR3 coding DNA: TGTGCCAGCAGCTTAGTTCCCACTAGCGGGGGGGCGGGGCAGTACTTC. This codes for CASSLVPTSGGAGQYF.

The chain employs TRBV19 and TRBJ1-5; D gene ambiguous. V was cut by 3 bases and J by 4 bases, with 4 bases left in between. The CDR3 extends over 12 amino acids. From germline, CDR1 is LNHDA and CDR2 SQIVND (reference sequence). CDR3 region: CASSIDNQPQHF. The CDR3 DNA is TGTGCCAGTAGTATTGATAATCAGCCCCAGCATTTT.

The V call is TRBV30, the J call TRBJ2-1, with D maybe TRBD1 (5 bases). The CDR3 consists of 12 residues. V was cut by 8 bases and J by 8 bases, with 16 bases left in between. CDR1 and CDR2 (germline): GTSNPN, SVGIG (reference sequence). The CDR3 bases are TGTGCCCAGGGAAGGGTGGGGTATGAGCAGTTCTTC. It specifies CAQGRVGYEQFF.

The chain joins TRBV7-3 to TRBJ1-3; D is possibly TRBD1 (5 bases). This CDR3 contains 13 residues. The germline V gene has CDR1 SGHTA and CDR2 FQGTGA. Trimming cost V 6 bases and J 7 bases, with 13 bases left between them. CDR3 protein: CASSTGVGNTIYF. In nucleotides, the CDR3 is TGTGCCAGCAGTACGGGGGTCGGGAACACCATATATTTT.

The gene calls are TRBV30 and TRBJ1-2, with D uncertain. CDR3 length equals 13 residues. Trimming shortened V by 0 bases and J by 2 bases, and 7 bases separated the two germline ends. Looked up from germline, CDR1 is GTSNPN and CDR2 is SVGIG (reference sequence). CDR3 loop: CAWSVERNYGYTF. The CDR3 DNA follows: TGTGCCTGGAGTGTTGAGAGGAACTATGGCTACACCTTC. Full variable domain (outside the CDR3, taken from reference TRBV30 and TRBJ1-2): SQTIHQWPATLVQPVGSPLSLECTVEGTSNPNLYWYRQAAGRGLQLLFYSVGIGQISSEVPQNLSASRPQDRQFILSSKKLLLSDSGFYLCAWSVERNYGYTFGSGTRLTVV.

The gene calls are TRBV11-2 and TRBJ1-2, with 8 bases aligning to TRBD1. The CDR3 consists of 14 residues. Germline V gene sequence: CDR1 SGHAT, CDR2 FQNNGV. V was clipped by 1 base and J by 9 bases; unmatched bases: 7. The DNA for the CDR3 is TGTGCCAGCAGCTTAGTCGACAGGGGTTACAGCTACACCTTC. This translates into CASSLVDRGYSYTF.

The chain recombines TRBV30 with TRBJ1-6; D not resolved. The CDR3 extends over 13 amino acids. V lost 2 bases and J lost 10, with 12 bases in between. Germline lookup yields CDR1 GTSNPN and CDR2 SVGIG (reference sequence). The CDR3 sequence is CAWSRGDPSPLHF. DNA of the CDR3: TGTGCCTGGAGTCGAGGCGACCCCTCACCCCTCCACTTT. Full variable domain (rest looked up from reference TRBV30 and TRBJ1-6): SQTIHQWPATLVQPVGSPLSLECTVEGTSNPNLYWYRQAAGRGLQLLFYSVGIGQISSEVPQNLSASRPQDRQFILSSKKLLLSDSGFYLCAWSRGDPSPLHFGNGTRLTVT.

The chain couples TRBV15 to TRBJ1-6; D is undetermined. Looked up from germline, CDR1 is LNHNV and CDR2 is YYDKDF (reference sequence). The CDR3 extends over 14 amino acids. V was cut by 1 base and J by 5 bases, with 6 bases left in between. CDR3 region: CATSRVGDNSPLHF. CDR3 coding DNA: TGTGCCACCAGCAGAGTAGGCGATAATTCACCCCTCCACTTT. Filled out from reference TRBV15 and TRBJ1-6, the complete variable domain reads DAMVIQNPRYQVTQFGKPVTLSCSQTLNHNVMYWYQQKSSQAPKLLFHYYDKDFNNEADTPDNFQSRRPNTSFCFLDIRSPGLGDTAMYLCATSRVGDNSPLHFGNGTRLTVT.

This chain uses TRBV11-1 with TRBJ1-6; no clear D. Trimming took 5 bases from V and 10 from J, leaving 15 bases between them. This CDR3 has 14 amino acids. Per germline, CDR1 SGHAT and CDR2 FQDESV (reference sequence). DNA for the CDR3: TGTGCCAGCAGCCGTACCTGGGAGGGCTCACCCCTCCACTTT. Translated: CASSRTWEGSPLHF.

The chain is built from TRBV29-1 and TRBJ1-2, with D maybe TRBD1 (5 bases). The V end lost 6 bases, the J end lost 6 bases, and 14 bases lay between the germline ends. This CDR3 has 12 residues. Germline V gene data show CDR1 as SQVTM and CDR2 as ANQGSEA. For the CDR3, the DNA is TGCAGCGTCAACCAGGGAAATCATGGCTACACCTTC. It specifies CSVNQGNHGYTF.

Written as DNA, the CDR3 is TGTGCCAGCAGTCAGGTGGGACAGGGTTGGGACACTGAAGCTTTCTTT. Protein sequence: CASSQVGQGWDTEAFF. The chain couples TRBV2 to TRBJ1-1; TRBD1 matches at 9 bases. This CDR3 has 16 residues. Trimming cost V 5 bases and J 3 bases; bases outside gene matches: 10. Germline values: CDR1 SNHLY, CDR2 FYNNEI.

The chain employs TRBV5-1 and TRBJ2-4, with 9 nucleotides matching TRBD2. The CDR3 covers 16 residues. The germline CDR1 and CDR2 sequences are SGHRS and YFSETQ. Unmatched junction bases numbered 8, after V lost 7 bases and J lost 0 bases. CDR3 DNA sequence: TGCGCCAGCTCCCAGACTAGCGGAGGAGCCAAAAACATTCAGTACTTC. Its translation: CASSQTSGGAKNIQYF.

This sequence joins TRBV6-1 and TRBJ1-5; D uncertain. The CDR3 is 12 amino acids. The V gene's germline CDR1 is MNHNS and CDR2 SASEGT. The ends were cut back, 0 bases at V and 11 bases at J, with 8 bases in the middle. DNA for the CDR3: TGTGCCAGCAGTGAAGCGTACCTTGCCCAGCATTTT. Amino acids: CASSEAYLAQHF.

The chain links TRBV2 to TRBJ1-4, with TRBD1 matching 8 bases. This CDR3 comprises 14 residues. Trimming took 4 bases from V and 8 from J; bases not matched to a gene: 6. Germline V CDR1 and CDR2: SNHLY, FYNNEI. This CDR3 reads CASSGDRGGEKLFF. CDR3 bases: TGTGCCAGCAGTGGAGACAGGGGTGGGGAAAAACTGTTTTTT.

About this clone itself: The same CDR3 can be traced to other DNA sequences in this sample. V and J are TRBV5-1 and TRBJ1-2, with D uncertain. V lost 0 bases, J lost 4 bases, and 7 bases lay in between. The CDR3 spans 13 residues. Germline assignment: CDR1 SGHRS and CDR2 YFSETQ. CDR3 sequence (DNA): TGCGCCAGCAGCTTGGAGGGATCCTATGGCTACACCTTC. Its translation is CASSLEGSYGYTF. The full variable domain, its missing parts supplied by reference TRBV5-1 and TRBJ1-2, is KAGVTQTPRYLIKTRGQQVTLSCSPISGHRSVSWYQQTPGQGLQFLFEYFSETQRNKGNFPGRFSGRQFSNSRSEMNVSTLELGDSALYLCASSLEGSYGYTFGSGTRLTVV.

This clone is medium-sized. At one end the junction does not follow the germline gene, possibly because of a read error. This sequence joins TRBV7-7 and TRBJ2-2, with D possibly being TRBD1 (6 bases). The CDR3 is 14 amino acids. Germline lookup yields CDR1 SSHAT and CDR2 FNYEAQ (reference sequence). CDR3 residues: CASSLTGNTGELFF. CDR3 in DNA: TGTGCTAGCAGCTTGACAGGGAACACCGGGGAGCTGTTTTTT.

This chain connects TRBV29-1 to TRBJ2-5; a weak D match, TRBD2 (6 bases). Trimming removed 4 bases at V and 5 bases at J, with 11 bases between. Germline CDR1 reads SQVTM; CDR2 reads ANQGSEA. CDR3 length: 12 amino acids. As DNA, the CDR3 is TGCAGCGTTGGGGAGGTCGGGGAGACCCAGTACTTC. It translates to CSVGEVGETQYF.